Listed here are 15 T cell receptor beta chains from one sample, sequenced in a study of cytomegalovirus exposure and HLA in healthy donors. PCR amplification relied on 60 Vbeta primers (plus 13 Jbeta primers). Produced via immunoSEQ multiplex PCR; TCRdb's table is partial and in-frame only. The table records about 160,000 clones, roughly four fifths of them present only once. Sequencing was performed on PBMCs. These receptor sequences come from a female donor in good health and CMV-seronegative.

The CDR3 here is CSVDGRQGARDGYTF. The CDR3 nucleotides are TGCAGCGTTGACGGGCGACAGGGGGCGCGTGATGGCTACACCTTC. The V gene is TRBV29-1, the J gene TRBJ1-2, with 10 positions matching TRBD1. The V gene end was trimmed by 3 bases and the J gene end by 6 bases; junction bases not matched to a gene: 10. The CDR3 is 15 amino acids. Germline values: CDR1 SQVTM, CDR2 ANQGSEA.

CDR3 sequence: CASSPLYQLAGVGGTGELFF. As DNA, the CDR3 is TGTGCCAGCAGTCCACTATACCAACTAGCGGGGGTTGGAGGCACCGGGGAGCTGTTTTTT. This chain uses TRBV27 with TRBJ2-2; 11 nucleotides align to TRBD2. Trimming removed 5 bases from V and 4 bases from J; junction bases left unmatched: 18. The germline V gene has CDR1 MNHEY and CDR2 SMNVEV (reference sequence). The CDR3 is 20 amino acids.

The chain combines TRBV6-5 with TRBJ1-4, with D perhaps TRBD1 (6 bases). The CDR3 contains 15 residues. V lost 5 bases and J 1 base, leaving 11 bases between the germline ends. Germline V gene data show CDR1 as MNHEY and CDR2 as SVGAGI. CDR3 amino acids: CASSTGTRTNEKLFF. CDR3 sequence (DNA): TGTGCCAGCAGTACCGGGACAAGAACTAATGAAAAACTGTTTTTT.

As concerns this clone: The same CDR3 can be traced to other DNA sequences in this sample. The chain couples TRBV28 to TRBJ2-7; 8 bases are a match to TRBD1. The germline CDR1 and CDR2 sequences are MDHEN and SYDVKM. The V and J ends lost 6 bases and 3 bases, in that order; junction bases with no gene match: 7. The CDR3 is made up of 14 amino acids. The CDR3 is CASSPAGQGYEQYF. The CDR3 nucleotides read TGTGCCAGCAGCCCCGCCGGACAGGGCTACGAGCAGTACTTC.

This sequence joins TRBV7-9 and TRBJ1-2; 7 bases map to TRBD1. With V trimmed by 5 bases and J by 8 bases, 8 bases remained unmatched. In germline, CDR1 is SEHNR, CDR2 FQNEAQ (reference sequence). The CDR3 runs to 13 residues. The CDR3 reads CASSVTGQRGYTF. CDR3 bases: TGTGCCAGCAGCGTGACAGGGCAGAGAGGCTACACCTTC.

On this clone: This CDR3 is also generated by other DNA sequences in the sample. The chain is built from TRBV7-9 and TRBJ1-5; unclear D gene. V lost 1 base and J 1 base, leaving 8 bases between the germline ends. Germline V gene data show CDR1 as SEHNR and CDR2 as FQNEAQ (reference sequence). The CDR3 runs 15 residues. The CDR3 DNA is TGTGCCAGCAGCTTAGGGGGAGGGAGCAATCAGCCCCAGCATTTT. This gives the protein CASSLGGGSNQPQHF.

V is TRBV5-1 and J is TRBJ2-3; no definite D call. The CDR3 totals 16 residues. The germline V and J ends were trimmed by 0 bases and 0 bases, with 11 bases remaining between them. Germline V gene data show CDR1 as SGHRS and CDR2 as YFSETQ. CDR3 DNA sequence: TGCGCCAGCAGCTTGGAGGCAGGCCCCAGCACAGATACGCAGTATTTT. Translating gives CASSLEAGPSTDTQYF.

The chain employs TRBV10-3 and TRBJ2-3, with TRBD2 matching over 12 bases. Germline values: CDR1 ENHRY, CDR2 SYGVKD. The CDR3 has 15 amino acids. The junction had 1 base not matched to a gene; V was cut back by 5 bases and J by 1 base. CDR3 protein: CAISRLAGGTDTQYF. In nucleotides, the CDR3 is TGTGCCATCAGTAGACTAGCGGGGGGCACAGATACGCAGTATTTT.

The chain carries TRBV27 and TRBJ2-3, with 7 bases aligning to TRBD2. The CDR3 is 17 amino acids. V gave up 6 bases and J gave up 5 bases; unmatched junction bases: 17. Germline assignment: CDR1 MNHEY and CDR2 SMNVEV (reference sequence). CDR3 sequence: CASSAGEGLAYLDTQYF. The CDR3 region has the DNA TGTGCCAGCAGCGCTGGGGAGGGGCTAGCCTATCTAGATACGCAGTATTTT.

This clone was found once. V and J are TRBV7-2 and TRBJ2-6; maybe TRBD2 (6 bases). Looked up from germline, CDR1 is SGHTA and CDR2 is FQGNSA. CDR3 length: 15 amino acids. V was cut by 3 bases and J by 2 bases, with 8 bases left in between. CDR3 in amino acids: CASSFGGAGANVLTF. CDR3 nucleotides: TGTGCCAGCAGCTTCGGCGGGGCTGGGGCCAACGTCCTGACTTTC.

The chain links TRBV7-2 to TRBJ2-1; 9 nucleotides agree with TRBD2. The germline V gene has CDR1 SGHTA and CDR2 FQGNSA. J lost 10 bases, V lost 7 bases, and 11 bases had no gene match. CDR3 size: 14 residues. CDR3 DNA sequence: TGTGCCAGCACCCTCCCCGCGGGGGGGCCGGAGCAGTTCTTC. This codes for CASTLPAGGPEQFF. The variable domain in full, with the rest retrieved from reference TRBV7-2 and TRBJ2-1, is GAGVSQSPSNKVTEKGKDVELRCDPISGHTALYWYRQSLGQGLEFLIYFQGNSAPDKSGLPSDRFSAERTGGSVSTLTIQRTQQEDSAVYLCASTLPAGGPEQFFGPGTRLTVL.

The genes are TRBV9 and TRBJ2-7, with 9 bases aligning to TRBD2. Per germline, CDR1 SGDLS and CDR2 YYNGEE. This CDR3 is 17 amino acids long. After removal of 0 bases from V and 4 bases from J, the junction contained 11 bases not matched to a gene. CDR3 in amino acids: CASSVDGGGGARYEQYF. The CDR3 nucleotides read TGTGCCAGCAGCGTAGATGGAGGCGGGGGGGCCCGGTACGAGCAGTACTTC.

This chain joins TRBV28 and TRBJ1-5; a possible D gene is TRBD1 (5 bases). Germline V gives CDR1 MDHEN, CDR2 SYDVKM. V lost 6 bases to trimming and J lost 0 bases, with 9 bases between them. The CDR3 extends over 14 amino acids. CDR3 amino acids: CASSTGGSNQPQHF. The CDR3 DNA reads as TGTGCCAGCAGCACCGGGGGTAGCAATCAGCCCCAGCATTTT.

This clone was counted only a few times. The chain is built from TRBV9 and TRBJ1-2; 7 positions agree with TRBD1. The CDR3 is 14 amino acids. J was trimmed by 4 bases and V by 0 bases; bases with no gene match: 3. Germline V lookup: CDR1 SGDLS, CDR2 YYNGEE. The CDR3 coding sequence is TGTGCCAGCAGCGTAGAACAGGGGTTCTATGGCTACACCTTC. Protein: CASSVEQGFYGYTF.

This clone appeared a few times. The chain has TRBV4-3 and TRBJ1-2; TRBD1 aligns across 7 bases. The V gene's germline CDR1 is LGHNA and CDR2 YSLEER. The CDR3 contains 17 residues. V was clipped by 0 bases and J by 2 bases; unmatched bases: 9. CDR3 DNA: TGCGCCAGCAGCCAAGAGGGAATCGGGACAGTCAACTATGGCTACACCTTC. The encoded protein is CASSQEGIGTVNYGYTF.